This TCR beta chain was retrieved from a study (dated by TCRdb to 2012 to 2015). CDR1 and CDR2, looked up from the germline V gene, are SGHVS and FQNEAQ. Including the terminal cysteine and phenylalanine, the CDR3 comprises 15 residues. The DNA shown is the 45-base CDR3, in frame from base 1. V is clipped by 1 base and J by 0 bases, and the sequence between their germline boundaries is 7 bases long. This sample was sequenced with an Illumina Genome Analyzer IIx. TCRdb applied fastp at Q25 and MiXCR to the public reads, then kept only in-frame beta chains. Identical CDR3 proteins give one entry, which carries the most common genes and DNA. This sample holds 6,500 to 7,500 distinct CDR3 sequences; 30% to 40% were observed only once. Of the sample, roughly 22% falls within the top ten clones. This clonotype is regarded as medium-sized (0.01 to 0.1%). Its antigen is still unknown. Per-base qualities were not stored, and no clone one base away is much larger.

This sequence originates from a human donor. Input material: blood. The chain is assembled from TRBV7-8 and TRBJ2-1; there is no confident call for the D gene. Here is the DNA: TGTGCCAGCAGCTTAGTCCTTAGCTCCTACAATGAGCAGTTCTTC. This encodes CASSLVLSSYNEQFF.